This paragraph reports one TCR beta chain. Its target is unknown. Profiling relied on immunoSEQ multiplex PCR, and the TCRdb table lists in-frame clones only, not all of them. The table has 10,000 to 13,000 clones, 75% to 85% seen once; the top ten hold about 4.3%. This sample is part of a study of pediatric ulcerative colitis. Rectal tissue came from one to two pinch biopsies taken at colonoscopy. General study results and limits: Two patients had blood samples with substantially reduced template counts. A couple of rectal clonotypes were found only in ulcerative colitis patients, all of them. Total lymphocyte DNA, not sorted subsets, was the template. Ulcerative colitis patients shared more blood-rectal clones than controls.

The source is a girl under 18 who was a control in a study of pediatric ulcerative colitis. The specimen sequenced was gut tissue.

The CDR3 spells CASSRPGLAGAHEQYF. CDR3 sequence (DNA): TGTGCCAGCTCACGACCGGGGCTAGCGGGAGCCCACGAGCAGTACTTC. The V and J genes are TRBV18 and TRBJ2-7; TRBD2 matches 10 bases. The J segment lost 5 bases and the V segment lost 4 bases, leaving 11 bases of the junction unmatched. In germline, CDR1 is KGHSH, CDR2 LQKENI. This CDR3 spans 16 amino acids.